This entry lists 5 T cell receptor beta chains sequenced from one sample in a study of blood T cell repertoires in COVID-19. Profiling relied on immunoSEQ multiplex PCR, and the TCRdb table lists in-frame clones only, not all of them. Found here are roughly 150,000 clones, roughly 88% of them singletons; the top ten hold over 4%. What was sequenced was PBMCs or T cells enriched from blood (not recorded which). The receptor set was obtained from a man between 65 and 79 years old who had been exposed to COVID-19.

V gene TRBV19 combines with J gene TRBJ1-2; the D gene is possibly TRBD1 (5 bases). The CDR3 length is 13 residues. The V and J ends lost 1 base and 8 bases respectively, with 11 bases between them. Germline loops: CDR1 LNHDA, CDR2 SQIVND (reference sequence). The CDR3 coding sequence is TGTGCCAGTAGTATAGGGTCCAGGGTCGGCTACACCTTC. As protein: CASSIGSRVGYTF.

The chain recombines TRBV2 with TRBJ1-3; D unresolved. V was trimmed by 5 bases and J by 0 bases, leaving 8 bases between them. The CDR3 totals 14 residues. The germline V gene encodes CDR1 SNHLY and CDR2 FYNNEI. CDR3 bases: TGTGCCAGCAGTCCCCAGAACTCTGGAAACACCATATATTTT. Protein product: CASSPQNSGNTIYF.

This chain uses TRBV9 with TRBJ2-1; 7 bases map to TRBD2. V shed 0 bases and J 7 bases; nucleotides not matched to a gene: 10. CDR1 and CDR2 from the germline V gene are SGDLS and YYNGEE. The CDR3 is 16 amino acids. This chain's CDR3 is CASSVGTSARGNEQFF. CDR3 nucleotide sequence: TGTGCCAGCAGCGTAGGAACTAGCGCCCGGGGAAATGAGCAGTTCTTC.

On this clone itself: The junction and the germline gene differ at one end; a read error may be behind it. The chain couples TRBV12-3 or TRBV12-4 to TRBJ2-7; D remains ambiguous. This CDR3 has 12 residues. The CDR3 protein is CASSLASFEQYF. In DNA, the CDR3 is TGTGCCAGCAGTTTAGCCTCCTTCGAGCAGTACTTC.

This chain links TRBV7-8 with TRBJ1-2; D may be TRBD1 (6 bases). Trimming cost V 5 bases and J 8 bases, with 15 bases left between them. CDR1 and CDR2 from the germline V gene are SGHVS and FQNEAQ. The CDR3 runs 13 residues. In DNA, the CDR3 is TGTGCCAGCAGCCGGGGGCCGGCGGGAGGCTACACCTTC. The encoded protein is CASSRGPAGGYTF.